These T cell receptor beta chains were read from a single sample in a study of glioma-infiltrating T cells after dendritic cell vaccination. Profiling relied on immunoSEQ multiplex PCR, and the TCRdb table lists in-frame clones only, not all of them. There are approximately 85,000 clones in the sample; around 85% occur only once, and about 8.5% lies in the top ten. Sequences were derived from blood, sampled after dendritic cell vaccination. The receptor source for this set is a human donor with glioblastoma. The CDR3 runs from the conserved cysteine through the conserved F or W. The order of the fields is V gene, CDR3 protein.

TRBV5-1 CASSPGTGQETQYF
TRBV7-2 CASSPRQGQGDEQYF
TRBV7-9 CASSLDGGGPVNTEAFF
TRBV14 CASSQDPRRGSNQPQHF
TRBV7-8 CASSRTGGAKYNEQFF
TRBV5-4 CASSLGRNSGLYEQYF
TRBV2 CASSEGRGGTDTQYF
TRBV2 CASSATGQFGYTF
TRBV27 CASSPSGTGNTIYF
TRBV10-3 CATSDSREQYF
TRBV9 CASSDQLTPTSGRNTDTQYF
TRBV19 CASSIAGAWDTQYF
TRBV25-1 CASSGGTAGYQETQYF
TRBV5-5 CASSSRGLAGGLANEQFF
TRBV6-5 CASSYGPGNGYTF
TRBV9 CASSSPGTSTDTQYF
TRBV28 CASSSGTTKAFF
TRBV2 CASSVSRDYQPQHF
TRBV11-3 CASSSRGANTGELFF
TRBV29-1 CSVQRGNDQPQHF
TRBV7-9 CASSLSRDSSGNTIYF
TRBV5-1 CASSPSLQREYAYEQYF
TRBV29-1 CSVEGEALSSYNEQFF
TRBV6-5 CASSYSLRGGYGYTF